Presented here are 5 T cell receptor beta chains from one specimen sequenced in a study of T cell responses to AZD1222 COVID-19 vaccine. The protocol was immunoSEQ multiplex PCR, while the TCRdb copy is restricted to in-frame clones and leaves out a portion. Of about 190,000 clones in the sample, around 92% were seen once. This material consisted of peripheral blood, taken on day 0 of AZD1222 vaccination. These receptors originate from an adult in good health.

The CDR3: CASSIRTGQPQHF. In nucleotides, the CDR3 is TGTGCCAGCAGTATACGGACGGGGCAGCCCCAGCATTTT. This chain uses TRBV6-2 or TRBV6-3 with TRBJ1-5; D unclear. Germline V CDR1 and CDR2: MNHEY, SVGEGT. CDR3 size: 13 residues. V lost 5 bases and J lost 7, with 12 bases in between.

This clone came up a few times. V is TRBV6-4 and J is TRBJ2-3; a weak D match, TRBD1 (5 bases). CDR1 MRHNA and CDR2 SNTAGT come from the germline V gene. V was clipped by 7 bases and J by 2 bases, with 19 bases between them. The CDR3 has 16 amino acids. The CDR3 sequence is CASTKGPKRITDTQYF. The DNA for the CDR3 is TGTGCCAGCACGAAGGGGCCTAAAAGAATCACAGATACGCAGTATTTT.

The chain has TRBV19 and TRBJ1-5, with unresolved D. The V end lost 5 bases, the J end lost 6 bases, and 8 bases lay between the germline ends. CDR3 length equals 12 residues. Per germline, CDR1 LNHDA and CDR2 SQIVND (reference sequence). The CDR3 sequence is CASSSQPQPQHF. The CDR3 DNA follows: TGTGCCAGTAGTTCCCAGCCTCAGCCCCAGCATTTT.

The V and J genes are TRBV29-1 and TRBJ1-1; the D gene is possibly TRBD1 (6 bases). This CDR3 is built from 12 residues. Trimming pared 4 bases from V and 4 bases from J, leaving 10 bases between. Germline assignment: CDR1 SQVTM and CDR2 ANQGSEA. DNA of the CDR3: TGCAGCGTTGTACGAGGGGGCACTGAAGCTTTCTTT. Translation gives CSVVRGGTEAFF.

The chain couples TRBV25-1 to TRBJ2-2; the D is unclear. Germline-derived CDR1 and CDR2 are MGHDK and SYGVNS. This CDR3 comprises 15 residues. V was pared by 2 bases and J by 4 bases, with 11 bases between. The CDR3 protein is CASSEGKPLTGELFF. The CDR3 DNA reads as TGTGCCAGCAGTGAAGGGAAACCCCTCACCGGGGAGCTGTTTTTT.